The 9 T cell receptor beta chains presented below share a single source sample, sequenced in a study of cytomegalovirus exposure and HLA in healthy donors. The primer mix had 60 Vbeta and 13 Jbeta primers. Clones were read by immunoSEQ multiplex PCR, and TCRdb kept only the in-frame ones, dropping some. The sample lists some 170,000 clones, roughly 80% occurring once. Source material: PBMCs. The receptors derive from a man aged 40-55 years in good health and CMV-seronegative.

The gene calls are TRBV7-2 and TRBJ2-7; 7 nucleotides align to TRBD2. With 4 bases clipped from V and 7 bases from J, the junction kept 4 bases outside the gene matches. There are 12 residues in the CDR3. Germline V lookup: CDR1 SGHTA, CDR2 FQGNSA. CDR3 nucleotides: TGTGCCAGCAGCTCAGCGGGGAGGGAGCAGTACTTC. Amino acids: CASSSAGREQYF.

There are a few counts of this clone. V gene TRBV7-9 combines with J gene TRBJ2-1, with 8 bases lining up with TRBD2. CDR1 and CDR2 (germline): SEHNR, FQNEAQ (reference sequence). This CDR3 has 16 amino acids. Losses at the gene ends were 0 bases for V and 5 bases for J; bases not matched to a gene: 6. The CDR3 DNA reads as TGTGCCAGCAGCTTAGCCTCAGCGGGGGCCCACAATGAGCAGTTCTTC. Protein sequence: CASSLASAGAHNEQFF.

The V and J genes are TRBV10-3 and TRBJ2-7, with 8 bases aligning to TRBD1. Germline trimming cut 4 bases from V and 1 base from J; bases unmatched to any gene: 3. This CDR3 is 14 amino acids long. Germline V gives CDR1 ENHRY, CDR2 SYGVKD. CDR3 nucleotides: TGTGCCATCAGTGGCGGACAGGGTTCCTACGAGCAGTACTTC. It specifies CAISGGQGSYEQYF.

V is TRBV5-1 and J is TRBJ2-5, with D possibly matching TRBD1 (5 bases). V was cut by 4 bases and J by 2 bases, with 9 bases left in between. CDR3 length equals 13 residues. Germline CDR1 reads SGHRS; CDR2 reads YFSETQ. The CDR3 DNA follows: TGCGCCAGCAGCCCAAGACAGCAAGAGACCCAGTACTTC. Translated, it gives CASSPRQQETQYF.

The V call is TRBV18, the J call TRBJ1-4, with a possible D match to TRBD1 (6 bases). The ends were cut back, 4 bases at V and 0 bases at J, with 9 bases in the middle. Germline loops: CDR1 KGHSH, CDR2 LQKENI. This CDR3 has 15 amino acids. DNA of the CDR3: TGTGCCAGCTCACTTAGGACAGCAACTAATGAAAAACTGTTTTTT. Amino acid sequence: CASSLRTATNEKLFF.

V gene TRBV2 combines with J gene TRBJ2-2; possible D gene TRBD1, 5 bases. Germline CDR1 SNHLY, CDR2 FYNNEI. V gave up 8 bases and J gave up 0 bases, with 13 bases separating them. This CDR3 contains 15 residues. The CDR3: CASGRAPTNTGELFF. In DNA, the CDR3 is TGTGCCAGCGGCAGGGCGCCTACGAACACCGGGGAGCTGTTTTTT.

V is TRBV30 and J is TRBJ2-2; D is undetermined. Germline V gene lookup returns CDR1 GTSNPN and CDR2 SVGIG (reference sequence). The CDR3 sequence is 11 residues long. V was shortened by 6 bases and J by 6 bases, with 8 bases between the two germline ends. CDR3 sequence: CACPGSGELFF. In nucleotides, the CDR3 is TGTGCCTGCCCAGGCTCCGGGGAGCTGTTTTTT.

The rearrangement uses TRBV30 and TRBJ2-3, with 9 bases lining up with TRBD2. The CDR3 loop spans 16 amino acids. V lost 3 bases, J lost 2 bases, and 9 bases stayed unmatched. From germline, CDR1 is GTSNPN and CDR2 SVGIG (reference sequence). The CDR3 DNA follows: TGTGCCTGGAGCGCGGCGGGGGGGCGGTTCACAGATACGCAGTATTTT. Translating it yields CAWSAAGGRFTDTQYF.

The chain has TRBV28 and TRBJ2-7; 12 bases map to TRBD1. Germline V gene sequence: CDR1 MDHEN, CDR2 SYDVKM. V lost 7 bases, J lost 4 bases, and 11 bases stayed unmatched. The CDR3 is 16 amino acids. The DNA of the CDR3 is TGTGCCAGCATCACCCGCCCGGGACAGGGGGCTTACGAGCAGTACTTC. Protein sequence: CASITRPGQGAYEQYF. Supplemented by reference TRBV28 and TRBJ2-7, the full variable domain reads DVKVTQSSRYLVKRTGEKVFLECVQDMDHENMFWYRQDPGLGLRLIYFSYDVKMKEKGDIPEGYSVSREKKERFSLILESASTNQTSMYLCASITRPGQGAYEQYFGPGTRLTVT.